A selection of T cell receptor beta chains follows, all from one sample in a study of T cells expressing NK-cell markers. From the 5' RACE reads, TCRdb lists one entry per CDR3 protein and no DNA. The sample's table shows over 100,000 distinct CDR3 sequences. Sequencing was performed on blood T cells: a sorted CD56 or NKG2C T cell subset, CD4+ or CD8+ T cells, or bulk PBMC T cells (not recorded which). The receptor source for this set is a woman aged 18 to 75 in good health. Both conserved end residues are part of each CDR3. Fields, in order: J gene, clone size, CDR3 length, V gene, CDR3 protein. The size entry is marked missing in some rows and otherwise reads once, few, many or a size class.

j_call: TRBJ1-1; clone_size: -; cdr3_length: 14; v_call: TRBV11-2; cdr3_aa: CASSLGGANTEAFF
j_call: TRBJ2-3; clone_size: -; cdr3_length: 17; v_call: TRBV7-3; cdr3_aa: CASSSRTSPAGTDTQYF
j_call: TRBJ2-3; clone_size: -; cdr3_length: 17; v_call: TRBV25-1; cdr3_aa: CASSARLAGKLTDTQYF
j_call: TRBJ2-2; clone_size: -; cdr3_length: 15; v_call: TRBV4-3; cdr3_aa: CASSRAAGGSGELFF
j_call: TRBJ2-1; clone_size: -; cdr3_length: 14; v_call: TRBV7-9; cdr3_aa: CASSSGTEWNERFF
j_call: TRBJ2-1; clone_size: -; cdr3_length: 11; v_call: TRBV7-2; cdr3_aa: CASSLINEQFF
j_call: TRBJ2-1; clone_size: -; cdr3_length: 12; v_call: TRBV19; cdr3_aa: CASSGGYNEQFF
j_call: TRBJ2-7; clone_size: -; cdr3_length: 14; v_call: TRBV5-6; cdr3_aa: CASSLGEGAYEQYF
j_call: TRBJ2-7; clone_size: -; cdr3_length: 14; v_call: TRBV12-3/TRBV12-4; cdr3_aa: CASSTPWDRGEQYF
j_call: TRBJ1-2; clone_size: -; cdr3_length: 15; v_call: TRBV11-2; cdr3_aa: CASSPAAGALWGYTF
j_call: TRBJ2-1; clone_size: -; cdr3_length: 13; v_call: TRBV12-3/TRBV12-4; cdr3_aa: CASIEAPYNEQFF
j_call: TRBJ2-1; clone_size: medium-sized; cdr3_length: 16; v_call: TRBV6-1; cdr3_aa: CASSELHGEAYNEQFF
j_call: TRBJ2-3; clone_size: -; cdr3_length: 16; v_call: TRBV13; cdr3_aa: CASSLGAGHRTDTQYF
j_call: TRBJ2-1; clone_size: -; cdr3_length: 12; v_call: TRBV15; cdr3_aa: CATSRDGDEQFF
j_call: TRBJ2-1; clone_size: -; cdr3_length: 14; v_call: TRBV19; cdr3_aa: CASSLSGHGNEQFF
j_call: TRBJ2-3; clone_size: -; cdr3_length: 12; v_call: TRBV7-9; cdr3_aa: CASRGLTDTQYF
j_call: TRBJ1-1; clone_size: -; cdr3_length: 13; v_call: TRBV29-1; cdr3_aa: CSVGDTLNTEAFF
j_call: TRBJ2-5; clone_size: -; cdr3_length: 17; v_call: TRBV5-4; cdr3_aa: CASSLLIAGGPAETQYF
j_call: TRBJ1-4; clone_size: -; cdr3_length: 16; v_call: TRBV12-3/TRBV12-4; cdr3_aa: CASSHFSRGSNEKLFF
j_call: TRBJ2-3; clone_size: -; cdr3_length: 14; v_call: TRBV20-1; cdr3_aa: CSVWGHEGTDTQYF
j_call: TRBJ2-7; clone_size: -; cdr3_length: 13; v_call: TRBV7-9; cdr3_aa: CASSSQGAGEQYF
j_call: TRBJ2-3; clone_size: -; cdr3_length: 15; v_call: TRBV7-9; cdr3_aa: CASSSLHRVKDTQYF
j_call: TRBJ1-1; clone_size: -; cdr3_length: 13; v_call: TRBV7-3; cdr3_aa: CASSSDRGTEAFF
j_call: TRBJ2-2; clone_size: -; cdr3_length: 12; v_call: TRBV19; cdr3_aa: CASSSEPGELFF
j_call: TRBJ1-3; clone_size: -; cdr3_length: 13; v_call: TRBV5-4; cdr3_aa: CASSFESGNTIYF
j_call: TRBJ1-5; clone_size: -; cdr3_length: 12; v_call: TRBV11-2; cdr3_aa: CANRGHNQPQHF
j_call: TRBJ2-5; clone_size: -; cdr3_length: 15; v_call: TRBV6-2/TRBV6-3; cdr3_aa: CASSYPGSTQETQYF
j_call: TRBJ2-1; clone_size: -; cdr3_length: 14; v_call: TRBV20-1; cdr3_aa: CSARGTFSYNEQFF
j_call: TRBJ2-2; clone_size: -; cdr3_length: 15; v_call: TRBV4-3; cdr3_aa: CASSQEVSDTGELFF
j_call: TRBJ2-6; clone_size: -; cdr3_length: 16; v_call: TRBV29-1; cdr3_aa: CSVETDVGSGANVLTF
j_call: TRBJ1-5; clone_size: -; cdr3_length: 14; v_call: TRBV7-9; cdr3_aa: CASSLGQGNQPQHF
j_call: TRBJ1-1; clone_size: -; cdr3_length: 11; v_call: TRBV30; cdr3_aa: CAWADSTEAFF
j_call: TRBJ2-7; clone_size: -; cdr3_length: 18; v_call: TRBV29-1; cdr3_aa: CSVEAALAGGPSSYEQYF
j_call: TRBJ2-5; clone_size: -; cdr3_length: 14; v_call: TRBV6-5; cdr3_aa: CASSYGGYQETQYF
j_call: TRBJ2-7; clone_size: -; cdr3_length: 13; v_call: TRBV5-5; cdr3_aa: CASSLVNSYEQYF
j_call: TRBJ1-5; clone_size: -; cdr3_length: 15; v_call: TRBV6-1; cdr3_aa: CASSREAFSNQPQHF
j_call: TRBJ2-5; clone_size: -; cdr3_length: 17; v_call: TRBV4-3; cdr3_aa: CASSQEWASGTGETQYF
j_call: TRBJ1-1; clone_size: -; cdr3_length: 14; v_call: TRBV28; cdr3_aa: CASSFGVLSTEAFF
j_call: TRBJ1-2; clone_size: -; cdr3_length: 14; v_call: TRBV27; cdr3_aa: CASSALGANYGYTF
j_call: TRBJ2-2; clone_size: -; cdr3_length: 15; v_call: TRBV20-1; cdr3_aa: CSAIEGASNTGELFF
j_call: TRBJ1-4; clone_size: -; cdr3_length: 15; v_call: TRBV4-3; cdr3_aa: CASSQHNDQGEKLFF
j_call: TRBJ2-7; clone_size: -; cdr3_length: 17; v_call: TRBV27; cdr3_aa: CASSLSPGGAKPGEQYF
j_call: TRBJ2-3; clone_size: -; cdr3_length: 14; v_call: TRBV12-3/TRBV12-4; cdr3_aa: CASSPSGSPDTQYF
j_call: TRBJ1-5; clone_size: -; cdr3_length: 16; v_call: TRBV12-3/TRBV12-4; cdr3_aa: CASSPRSWTRNQPQHF
j_call: TRBJ2-7; clone_size: -; cdr3_length: 16; v_call: TRBV12-3/TRBV12-4; cdr3_aa: CASTQGGLAGDREQYF
j_call: TRBJ1-1; clone_size: -; cdr3_length: 14; v_call: TRBV7-9; cdr3_aa: CASTSGPKNTEAFF
j_call: TRBJ1-3; clone_size: -; cdr3_length: 14; v_call: TRBV4-2; cdr3_aa: CASSQVGGGNTIYF